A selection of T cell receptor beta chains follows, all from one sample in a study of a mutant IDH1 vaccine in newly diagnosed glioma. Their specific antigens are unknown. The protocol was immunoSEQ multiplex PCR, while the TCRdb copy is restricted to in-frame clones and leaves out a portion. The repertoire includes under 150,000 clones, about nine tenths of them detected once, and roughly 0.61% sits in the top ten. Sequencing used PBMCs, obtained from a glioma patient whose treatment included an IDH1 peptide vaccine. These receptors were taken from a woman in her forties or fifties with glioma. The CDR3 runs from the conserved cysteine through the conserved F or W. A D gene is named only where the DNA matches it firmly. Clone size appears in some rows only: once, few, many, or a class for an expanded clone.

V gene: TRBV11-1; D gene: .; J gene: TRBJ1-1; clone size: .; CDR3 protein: CASSLAKDSRNTEAFF; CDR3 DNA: TGTGCCAGCAGCTTAGCTAAGGACAGCCGGAACACTGAAGCTTTCTTT
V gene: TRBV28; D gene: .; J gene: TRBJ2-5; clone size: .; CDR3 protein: CAITGTLGQETQYF; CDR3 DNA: TGTGCCATAACCGGGACTCTGGGACAAGAGACCCAGTACTTC
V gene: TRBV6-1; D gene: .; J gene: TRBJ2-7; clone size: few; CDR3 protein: CASRFRGAYEQYF; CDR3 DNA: TGTGCCAGCAGGTTCAGGGGGGCCTACGAGCAGTACTTC
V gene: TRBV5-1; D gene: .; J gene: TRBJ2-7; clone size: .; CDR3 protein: CASSPGGGSGVQYF; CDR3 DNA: TGCGCCAGCAGCCCGGGTGGTGGTAGCGGAGTTCAGTACTTC
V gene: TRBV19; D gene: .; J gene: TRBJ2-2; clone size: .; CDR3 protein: CASSPRTDSGELFF; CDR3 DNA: TGTGCCAGTAGTCCGCGGACAGACTCCGGGGAGCTGTTTTTT
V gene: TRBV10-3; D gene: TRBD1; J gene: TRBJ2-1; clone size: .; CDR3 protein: CAIGTGGNNEQFF; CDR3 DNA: TGTGCCATCGGGACAGGGGGAAACAATGAGCAGTTCTTC
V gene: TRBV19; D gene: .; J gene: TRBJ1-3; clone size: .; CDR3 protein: CASSIDDWWGEDGNTIYF; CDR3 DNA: TGTGCCAGTAGTATAGATGATTGGTGGGGGGAAGATGGAAACACCATATATTTT
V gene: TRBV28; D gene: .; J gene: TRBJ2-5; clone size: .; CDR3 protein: CASSLGSQETQYF; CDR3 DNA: TGTGCCAGCAGTTTGGGCAGTCAAGAGACCCAGTACTTC
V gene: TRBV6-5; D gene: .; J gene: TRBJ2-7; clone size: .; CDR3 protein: CASSYSEGGSYEQYF; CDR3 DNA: TGTGCCAGCAGTTACTCGGAGGGCGGCTCCTACGAGCAGTACTTC
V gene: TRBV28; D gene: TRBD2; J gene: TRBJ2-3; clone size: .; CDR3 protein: CASILAGGGTDTQYF; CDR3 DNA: TGTGCCAGCATACTAGCGGGAGGGGGCACAGATACGCAGTATTTT
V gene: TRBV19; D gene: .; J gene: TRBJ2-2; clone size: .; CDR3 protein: CASSIKSKGFAYAGELFF; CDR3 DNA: TGTGCCAGTAGTATAAAATCAAAGGGATTTGCGTACGCCGGGGAGCTGTTTTTT
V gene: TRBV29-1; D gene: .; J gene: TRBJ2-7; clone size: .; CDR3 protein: CSVDLGYEQYF; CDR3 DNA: TGCAGCGTTGATTTAGGTTACGAGCAGTACTTC
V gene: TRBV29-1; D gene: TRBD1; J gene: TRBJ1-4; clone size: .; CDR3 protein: CSVGSFNRGGEKLFF; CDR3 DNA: TGCAGCGTTGGATCCTTTAACAGGGGGGGAGAAAAACTGTTTTTT
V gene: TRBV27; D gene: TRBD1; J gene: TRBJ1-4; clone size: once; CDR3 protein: CASSFRQGGANEKLFF; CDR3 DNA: TGTGCCAGCAGTTTCCGACAGGGGGGAGCTAATGAAAAACTGTTTTTT
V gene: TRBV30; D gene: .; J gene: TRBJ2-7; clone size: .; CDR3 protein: CAWFVGDAQYF; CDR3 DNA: TGTGCCTGGTTCGTAGGGGACGCGCAGTACTTC
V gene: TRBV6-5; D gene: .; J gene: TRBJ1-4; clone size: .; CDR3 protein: CASSFLGGTTNEKLFF; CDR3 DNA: TGTGCCAGCAGTTTTCTCGGGGGTACAACTAATGAAAAACTGTTTTTT
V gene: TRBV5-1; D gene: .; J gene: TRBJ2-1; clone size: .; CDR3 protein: CASSLRLQSSYNEQFF; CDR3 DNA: TGCGCCAGCAGCTTAAGACTTCAGAGCTCCTACAATGAGCAGTTCTTC
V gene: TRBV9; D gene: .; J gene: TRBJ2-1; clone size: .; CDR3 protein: CASSVGFYEQFF; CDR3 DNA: TGTGCCAGCAGCGTAGGGTTCTATGAGCAGTTCTTC
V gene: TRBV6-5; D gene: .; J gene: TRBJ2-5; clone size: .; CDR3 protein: CASSYMETQYF; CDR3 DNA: TGTGCCAGCAGTTACATGGAGACCCAGTACTTC
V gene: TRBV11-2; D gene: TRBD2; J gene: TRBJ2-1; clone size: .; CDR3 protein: CASSLLAGVSSYNEQFF; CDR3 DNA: TGTGCCAGCAGCTTACTAGCGGGAGTTTCCTCCTACAATGAGCAGTTCTTC
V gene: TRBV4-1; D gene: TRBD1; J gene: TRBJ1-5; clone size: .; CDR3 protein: CASSLEATGDQPQHF; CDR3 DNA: TGCGCCAGCAGCCTGGAGGCGACAGGGGACCAGCCCCAGCATTTT
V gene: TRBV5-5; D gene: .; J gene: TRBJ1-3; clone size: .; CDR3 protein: CASSRQQGAGNTIYF; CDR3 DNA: TGTGCCAGCAGTCGGCAACAGGGCGCTGGAAACACCATATATTTT
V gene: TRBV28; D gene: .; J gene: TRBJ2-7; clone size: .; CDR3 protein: CASSLNPRTPDEQYF; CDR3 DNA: TGTGCCAGCAGTTTAAATCCCCGGACCCCCGACGAGCAGTACTTC
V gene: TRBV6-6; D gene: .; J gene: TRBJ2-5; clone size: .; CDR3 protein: CASRNQLRVETQYF; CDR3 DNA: TGTGCCAGTCGTAACCAACTGAGGGTAGAGACCCAGTACTTC
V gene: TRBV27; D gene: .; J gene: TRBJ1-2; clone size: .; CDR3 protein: CASTPSVGTYGYTF; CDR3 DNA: TGTGCCAGCACACCATCAGTGGGGACCTATGGCTACACCTTC
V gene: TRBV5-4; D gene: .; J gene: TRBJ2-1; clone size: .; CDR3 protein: CASSLSYGAGGEQFF; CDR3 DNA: TGTGCCAGCAGCTTGAGCTACGGAGCGGGTGGTGAGCAGTTCTTC
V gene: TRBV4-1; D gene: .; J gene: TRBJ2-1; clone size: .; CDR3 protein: CASSQDLTERNEQFF; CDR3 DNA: TGCGCCAGCAGCCAAGATCTCACGGAGCGCAATGAGCAGTTCTTC
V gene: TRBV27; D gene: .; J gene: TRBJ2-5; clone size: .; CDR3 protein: CASSLGTYQETQYF; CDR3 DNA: TGTGCCAGCAGTTTAGGGACGTACCAAGAGACCCAGTACTTC